In its sample, the clone carrying this T cell receptor beta chain was seen many times. Its antigen remains unknown. Looked up from germline, CDR1 is MNHNS and CDR2 is SASEGT. The CDR3 contains 12 residues. Trimming removed 8 bases from V and 6 bases from J, with 14 bases in between. HTBI primers from iRepertoire and Arm-PCR of CDR3 regions yielded the TCR beta libraries. Each CDR3 protein is one row after TCRdb ran MiXCR on the multiplex PCR reads. This sample has a few hundred thousand distinct CDR3 sequences, with around 22% found just once. The source of the sample is a study of regulatory T cells in long-lasting Graves disease. Across the whole study: With positive TSH receptor antibodies and over 5 years of antithyroid drugs, Graves' disease was considered persistent.

Regarding time point: persistent/refractory GD, antithyroid drugs over 5 years with positive TRAb. The authors made the TCR library using RNA they extracted from PBMCs. Study findings and constraints: The study found TRBV28, TRBJ1-2 and TRBJ2-5 favored in persistent disease.

This clonotype was sampled from a female donor with Graves disease. V is TRBV6-1 and J is TRBJ2-7; unclear D gene. This specimen was peripheral blood mononuclear cells (PBMCs), taken when the disease was refractory, from a patient treated with antithyroid drugs. This CDR3 reads CASGSFNVEQYF. CDR3 coding DNA: TGTGCCAGCGGATCATTCAACGTCGAGCAGTACTTC.